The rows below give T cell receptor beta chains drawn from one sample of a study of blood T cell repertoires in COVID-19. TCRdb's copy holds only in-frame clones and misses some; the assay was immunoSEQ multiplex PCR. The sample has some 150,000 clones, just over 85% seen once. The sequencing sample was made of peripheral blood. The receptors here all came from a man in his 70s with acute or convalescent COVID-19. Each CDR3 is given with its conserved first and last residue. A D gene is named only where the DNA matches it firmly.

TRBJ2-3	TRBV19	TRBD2	TGTGCCAGTAGTACTCCTAGAGGCGGGAGGGCCGCAGATACGCAGTATTTT	CASSTPRGGRAADTQYF
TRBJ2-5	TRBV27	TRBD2	TGTGCCAGCAGTTTATATGATACTGGCGGGAGTTCTCAAGAGACCCAGTACTTC	CASSLYDTGGSSQETQYF
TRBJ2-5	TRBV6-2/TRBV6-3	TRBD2	TGTGCCAGCAGTTTGACTAGCGGGGACCAAGAGACCCAGTACTTC	CASSLTSGDQETQYF
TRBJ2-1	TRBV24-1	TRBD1	TGTGCCACCAGTGATTCAGGACAGGGGTGGGACAATGAGCAGTTCTTC	CATSDSGQGWDNEQFF
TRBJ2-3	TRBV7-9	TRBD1	TGTGCCAGCAGCCCCATTGGGACAGGATCTCCAGATACGCAGTATTTT	CASSPIGTGSPDTQYF
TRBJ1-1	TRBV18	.	TGTGCCAGTACCAGCGGCGTCACTGAAGCTTTCTTT	CASTSGVTEAFF
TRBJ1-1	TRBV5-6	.	TGTGCCAGCAGCTTCGTTGGCAGACACAACACTGAAGCTTTCTTT	CASSFVGRHNTEAFF
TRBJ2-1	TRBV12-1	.	TGTGCCAGCAGTCCGTGTGCTACTAGCGGCCCAAAAGGATACAATGAGCAGTTCTTC	CASSPCATSGPKGYNEQFF
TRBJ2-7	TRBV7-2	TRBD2	TGTGCCAGCAGCTTAGATAAGCGGGAGTGGGGCGAGCAGTACTTC	CASSLDKREWGEQYF
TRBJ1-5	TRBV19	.	TGTGCCAGTAACGGGAGGGCGAGCAATCAGCCCCAGCATTTT	CASNGRASNQPQHF
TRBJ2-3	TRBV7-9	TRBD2	TGTGCCAGCAGCCTAGCGGGAGTATGGCCAGATACGCAGTATTTT	CASSLAGVWPDTQYF
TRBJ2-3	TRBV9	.	TGTGCCAGCAGCCCTGGGCTAAGTAGCACAGATACGCAGTATTTT	CASSPGLSSTDTQYF
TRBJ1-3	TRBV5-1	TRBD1	TGCGCCAGCAGCTCGGGGACAGGGTTTGGAAACACCATATATTTT	CASSSGTGFGNTIYF
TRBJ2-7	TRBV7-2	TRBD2	TGTGCCAGCAGCTTTTTTAGCGGGTACGAGCAGTACTTC	CASSFFSGYEQYF
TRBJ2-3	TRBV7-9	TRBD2	TGTGCCAGCAGCTTTAGCGGGGTAACAGATACGCAGTATTTT	CASSFSGVTDTQYF
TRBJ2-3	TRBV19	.	TGTGCCAGTAGTAAACAGTTCACAGATACGCAGTATTTT	CASSKQFTDTQYF
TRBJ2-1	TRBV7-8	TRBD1	TGTGCCAGCAGCCTGACAGGGGTAGCCTACAATGAGCAGTTCTTC	CASSLTGVAYNEQFF
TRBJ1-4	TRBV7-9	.	TGTGCCAGCAGCCCGACAGCTAATGATCAAAAACTGTTTTTT	CASSPTANDQKLFF
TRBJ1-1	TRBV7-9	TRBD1	TGTGCCAGCAGCTTAGACGGGACAGTTAACACTGAAGCTTTCTTT	CASSLDGTVNTEAFF
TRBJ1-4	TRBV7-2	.	TGTGCCAGCAGCATAACCCCAGGGGAAAAACTGTTTTTT	CASSITPGEKLFF
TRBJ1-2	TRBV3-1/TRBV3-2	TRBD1	TGTGCCAGCAGCCAAGAAAGGTCGGCAGGGGGCCTCTATGGCTACACCTTC	CASSQERSAGGLYGYTF